The clone carrying this TCR beta chain was detected a few times. The sample belongs to a study of blood T cell repertoires in COVID-19. Study as a whole: Specimens from acute and convalescent COVID-19 originated in the United States, Italy and Spain. PBMCs, B-cell-depleted T cells, or T cells provided the cDNA or gDNA that made up the material.

Only in-frame clones appear in the TCRdb table, and some are missing; sequencing was by immunoSEQ multiplex PCR. This sample carries 150,000 to 200,000 clones, 75% to 90% of them seen once, and the ten largest clones take 11%. The receptor was derived from a human donor in a cohort sampled during active COVID-19. Input material: peripheral blood.

The CDR3 nucleotides read TGCGCCAGCAGCCAACCCGATACCATTAGCGGGAGTGGGGCAGATACGCAGTATTTT. Translated, it gives CASSQPDTISGSGADTQYF. The V gene is TRBV4-3, the J gene TRBJ2-3, with TRBD2 matching 9 bases. The ends lost 2 bases at V and 4 bases at J; junction bases unmatched: 16. Germline V gene data show CDR1 as LGHNA and CDR2 as YSLEER. This CDR3 region has 19 residues.